This T cell receptor (beta chain) was identified in a study of identical twins. V was clipped by 3 bases and J by 3 bases, with 9 bases between them. This CDR3 is built from 14 residues. Germline V lookup: CDR1 MNHNS, CDR2 SASEGT. Unique molecular identifiers were present on the cDNA, which also gained a universal primer site by template switching. Each CDR3 protein is one row after TCRdb ran MiXCR on the 5' RACE reads. The sample holds 420,000 or so distinct CDR3 sequences, less than 20% seen once. Comment on this clonotype: The target antigen is unknown.

Findings of the study overall: Not following the same donors, the study drew its conclusions from cross-sectional statistical analysis. With abundant cord blood beta clonotypes, insertions were fewer; memory repertoires showed no such pattern. Alpha sequences that were out-of-frame and twin-shared showed an excess of low generation probability.

Sequencing was performed on naive T cells sorted from blood. This chain uses TRBV6-1 with TRBJ1-5; no definite D call. The clonotype comes from a man between 50 and 59 years old in good health. The CDR3 bases are TGTGCCAGCAGTGATCTGGTAAACAATCAGCCCCAGCATTTT. This gives the protein CASSDLVNNQPQHF.